The clone carrying this T cell receptor (beta chain) turned up a few times. The CDR3 runs to 15 residues. Germline assignment: CDR1 DFQATT and CDR2 SNEGSKA (reference sequence). With 4 bases clipped from V and 0 bases from J, the junction kept 7 bases outside the gene matches. TCRdb redid the calling of the RT-PCR reads with MiXCR, one entry per CDR3 protein. The data contain fewer than 750,000 distinct CDR3 sequences, about 15% of them seen just once; the ten biggest clones take up 11%. This sample is drawn from a study of response to subunit inactivated influenza vaccine. Sequencing was performed on PBMCs from blood, taken 11 to 12 days after vaccination. J is TRBJ2-7 and V is TRBV20-1, with 9 positions matching TRBD2. This receptor was identified in a man aged 50 to 60 who received an inactivated influenza vaccine. For the CDR3, the DNA is TGCAGTGCTATCGCCCCTAGCGGGGTCTCCTACGAGCAGTACTTC. It is translated as CSAIAPSGVSYEQYF.